These T cell receptor beta chains were read from a single sample in a study of T cells in Graves' hyperthyroidism and ophthalmopathy. TCRdb reprocessed the multiplex PCR reads with MiXCR, giving one entry per CDR3 protein. The profile shows hundreds of thousands of distinct CDR3 sequences, around 39% of them singletons. The sequencing input was blood. The receptor set was obtained from a man younger than 35 with Graves' hyperthyroidism. CDR3s include the opening cysteine and the closing phenylalanine or tryptophan. D genes are given only for firm matches. Part of the rows lack a size; the others show once, few, many or a class for expanded clones.

d_call,clone_size,v_call,j_call,cdr3_nt,cdr3_aa
-,many,TRBV29-1,TRBJ1-2,TGCAGCGTTTACGCTACAGGTCCGCATGGCTACACCTTC,CSVYATGPHGYTF
TRBD1,many,TRBV7-9,TRBJ2-7,TGTGCCAGCTGGGGGACAGATTTCTACGAGCAGTACTTC,CASWGTDFYEQYF
TRBD1,many,TRBV7-3,TRBJ1-3,TGTGCCAGCGCCCCCGGGACAGGTGGAAACACCATATATTTT,CASAPGTGGNTIYF
-,-,TRBV15,TRBJ2-6,TGTGCCACCAGCCCCAGGTACTCTGGGGCCAACGCCTTGACTTTC,CATSPRYSGANALTF
-,few,TRBV5-1,TRBJ2-7,TGCGCCAGCAGCTCGGGCGACGGATCCTACGAGCAGTACTTC,CASSSGDGSYEQYF
TRBD1,-,TRBV19,TRBJ1-4,TGTGCCAGTTCCGACAGGGGGGCGCAAAATGAAAAACTGTTTTTT,CASSDRGAQNEKLFF
TRBD1,few,TRBV4-1,TRBJ2-7,TGCGCCAGCAGCCCCACCTCGACAGGGGAGAACGAGCAGTACTTC,CASSPTSTGENEQYF
-,-,TRBV9,TRBJ1-4,TGTGCCAGCAGCCTGCAGACAGTTCGGGAGAATGAAAAACTGTTTTTT,CASSLQTVRENEKLFF
TRBD1,many,TRBV29-1,TRBJ1-4,TGCAGTGCCAAACAGGGGGGTAATGAAAAACTGTTTTTT,CSAKQGGNEKLFF
-,many,TRBV24-1,TRBJ2-2,TGTGCCACCAGCCCGTCGGGGGACACCGGGGAGCTGTTTTTT,CATSPSGDTGELFF
-,-,TRBV15,TRBJ1-4,TGTGCCAGCAGTTTAGAACCCCCCCCGGTGAATGAAAAACTGTTTTTT,CASSLEPPPVNEKLFF
TRBD1,many,TRBV19,TRBJ2-7,TGTGCCAGTAGTATCACAGGGGACGAGCAGTACTTC,CASSITGDEQYF
TRBD1,few,TRBV7-2,TRBJ2-6,TGTGCCAGCAGCTCTCACGTTGGCGGGACAGGGGGCTCTGGGGCCAACGTCCTGACTTTC,CASSSHVGGTGGSGANVLTF
-,-,TRBV12-3/TRBV12-4,TRBJ2-2,TGTGCCAGCGGCGGATCTAGCGTTAACGGGGAGCTGTTTTTT,CASGGSSVNGELFF
TRBD1,-,TRBV7-8,TRBJ2-5,TGTGCCAGCAGTTACTGGGGACAGCAAGAGACCCAGTACTTC,CASSYWGQQETQYF
-,-,TRBV29-1,TRBJ1-1,TGCAGCGTACTGGGGGGGGCTCGCACTGAAGCTTTCTTT,CSVLGGARTEAFF
TRBD1,-,TRBV7-6,TRBJ2-3,TGTGCCAGCAGCCCGGGACAGGACACAGATACGCAGTATTTT,CASSPGQDTDTQYF
-,many,TRBV12-3/TRBV12-4,TRBJ1-6,TGTGCCAGCAGGGACAATATAAATTCACCCCTCCACTTT,CASRDNINSPLHF
-,-,TRBV6-5,TRBJ2-7,TGTGCCAGCAGTGAAGGGGCAGGGAGCTCCTACGAGCAGTACTTC,CASSEGAGSSYEQYF
-,many,TRBV19,TRBJ1-5,TGTGCCAGTAGTATTGGGCGCGGGGCTAGCAATCAGCCCCAGCATTTT,CASSIGRGASNQPQHF
-,-,TRBV7-9,TRBJ2-2,TGTGCCAGCAGCTCTACAGCTTCCGGGTACACCGGGGAGCTGTTTTTT,CASSSTASGYTGELFF
-,-,TRBV7-6,TRBJ1-2,TGTGCCAGCAGCTTAGACGGGAGCGGTCACTATGGCTACACCTTC,CASSLDGSGHYGYTF
-,-,TRBV4-1,TRBJ1-6,TGCGCCAGCAGCCAACCCTTGGGGACCCTCCACTTT,CASSQPLGTLHF
-,few,TRBV9,TRBJ2-7,TGTGCCAGCAGCGGCGACCCCCTCCCGCCCTACGAGCAGTACTTC,CASSGDPLPPYEQYF
TRBD2,few,TRBV11-2,TRBJ2-2,TGTGCCAGCAGCTTGGGGACTAGCATGATTCCCGGGGAGCTGTTTTTT,CASSLGTSMIPGELFF
TRBD1,-,TRBV10-3,TRBJ1-5,TGTGCCATCAGTGAGGCGGAGGGGGCGAATCAGCCCCAGCATTTT,CAISEAEGANQPQHF